This TCR beta chain was recorded in a study of blood T cell repertoires in COVID-19. Study-level background: Spain, Italy and the United States supplied samples that represented acute and convalescent COVID-19.

V lost 1 base to trimming and J lost 5 bases; unmatched junction nucleotides: 4. Germline V CDR1 and CDR2: LGHDT, YNNKEL (reference sequence). This CDR3 region has 14 residues. TCRdb's table, derived via immunoSEQ multiplex PCR, lists solely in-frame clones and lacks some. The table records 8,500 to 10,000 clones, around 90% of them present only once. The receptor was derived from a woman aged 45-60 years with active COVID-19. The chain links TRBV3-1 (or the pseudogene TRBV3-2) to TRBJ2-5; TRBD2 matches at 7 bases. The source material was peripheral blood. CDR3 in DNA: TGTGCCAGCAGCCAAGGACTAGCCGTCGAGACCCAGTACTTC. Amino acids: CASSQGLAVETQYF.